This record covers a single T cell receptor (beta chain). The data derive from a study of blood T cell dynamics during melanoma immunotherapy. The assay received all extracted DNA from sorted CD8+ subsets. Some clones are missing from TCRdb's copy, which holds only in-frame ones; the method was immunoSEQ multiplex PCR. This table has around 15,000 clones, approximately 94% appearing once. V lost 3 bases and J lost 2, with 11 bases in between. The CDR3 has 14 residues. Looked up from germline, CDR1 is MDHEN and CDR2 is SYDVKM. Time point described: week 3, after first cycle of checkpoint inhibitor. Prior systemic cancer therapy, immunosuppressant use and other active malignancies excluded patients.

V usage is TRBV28 and J usage is TRBJ2-7; the D gene is possibly TRBD1 (5 bases). The sequenced sample was effector memory CD8+ T cells from blood, obtained from a patient treated with checkpoint blockade. The sequence was collected from a human donor with melanoma. CDR3 coding DNA: TGTGCCAGCAGTTTTGGGCTGGGGCCCTACGAGCAGTACTTC. Translated: CASSFGLGPYEQYF.